What follows describes a single T cell receptor (beta chain). The antigen is unknown. Germline CDR1 is SQVTM and CDR2 is ANQGSEA. Trimming took off 7 bases at V and 6 bases at J, with 14 bases between the two ends. This CDR3 is built from 12 residues. The use of a sample-barcoded 5' primer and a J-beta primer mix characterized a second PCR of about 7 to 12 cycles. Each CDR3 protein gets one entry after TCRdb re-called the 5' RACE reads with MiXCR. The data contain approximately 800,000 distinct CDR3 sequences, about 55% of them singletons. The data stem from a study of blood T cells in healthy people across ages. Study outcomes and limitations: Higher diversity and more naive CD4+ cells were features of long-lived donors, compared to aged donors.

This receptor was identified in an elderly man in good health. This chain uses TRBV29-1 with TRBJ2-3, with D perhaps TRBD1 or TRBD2 (6 bases each). The sequencing input was blood. The CDR3: CSGWTGADTQYF. The CDR3 bases are TGCAGCGGATGGACGGGGGCCGATACGCAGTATTTT.